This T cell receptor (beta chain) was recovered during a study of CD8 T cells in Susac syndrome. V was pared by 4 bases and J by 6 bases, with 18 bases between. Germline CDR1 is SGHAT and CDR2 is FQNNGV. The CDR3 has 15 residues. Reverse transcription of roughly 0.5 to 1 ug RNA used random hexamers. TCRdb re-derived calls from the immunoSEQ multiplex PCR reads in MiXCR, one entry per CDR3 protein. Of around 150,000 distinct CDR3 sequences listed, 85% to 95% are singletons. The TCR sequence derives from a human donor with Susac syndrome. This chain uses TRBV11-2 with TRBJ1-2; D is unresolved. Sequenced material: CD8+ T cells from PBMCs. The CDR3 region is CASSSSRDRGDGYTF. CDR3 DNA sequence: TGTGCCAGCAGCTCCTCCCGAGACCGCGGTGATGGCTACACCTTC.